This paragraph covers one T cell receptor beta chain sequence. V gave up 3 bases and J gave up 4 bases, with 7 bases separating them. The CDR3 loop spans 13 amino acids. The germline gives CDR1 LNHNV, CDR2 YYDKDF (reference sequence). The data derive from a study of blood T cell repertoires in COVID-19. In the study overall: Samples taken during acute and convalescent COVID-19 were collected in the United States, Italy and Spain.

Individuals aged 18 to 89 years were recruited from about two dozen US areas. Self-reported history from a screening survey and questionnaire set each donor's cohort. The protocol was immunoSEQ multiplex PCR, while the TCRdb copy is restricted to in-frame clones and leaves out a portion. The table lists around 390,000 clones, approximately 87% of them singletons. Sequences were obtained from PBMCs or T cells enriched from blood (not recorded which). The TCR sequence derives from a woman aged 45 to 65 who had recovered from COVID-19. V and J are TRBV15 and TRBJ1-3; no firm D call. The CDR3 DNA reads TGTGCCACCAGCAGTGACTCGGGAAACACCATATATTTT. Its translation is CATSSDSGNTIYF.